This entry lists 26 T cell receptor beta chains sequenced from one sample in a study of T cell repertoires in cytomegalovirus infection. Antigen specificity for these receptors is unknown. TCRdb re-called the reads with MiXCR, one entry per CDR3 protein. Among about 920,000 distinct CDR3 sequences listed, approximately 30% were seen once. The source material was cultured CD8+ T cells from PBMCs, sampled from culture after CMV antigen stimulation. These TCRs come from a human donor in good health (CMV status not recorded). Some clones in this sample may be carry-over from other donors' samples.

The V gene is TRBV19, the J gene TRBJ1-5; no reliable D call. The ends were cut back, 1 base at V and 4 bases at J, with 11 bases in the middle. Germline CDR1 LNHDA, CDR2 SQIVND (reference sequence). CDR3 length: 15 residues. CDR3 sequence: CASSIVRDRNQPQHF. CDR3 nucleotides: TGTGCCAGTAGTATAGTTAGGGATCGGAATCAGCCCCAGCATTTT.

This clonotype was recorded a few times. This chain links TRBV12-5 with TRBJ1-5; the match to TRBD1 covers 7 bases. The germline CDR1 and CDR2 sequences are LGHNT and FRNRAP. This CDR3 has 16 amino acids. Losses at the gene ends were 3 bases for V and 5 bases for J; bases not matched to a gene: 10. The CDR3 sequence is CASGFGDSRIDQPQHF. The CDR3 bases are TGTGCTAGTGGTTTCGGGGACAGCCGGATCGATCAGCCCCAGCATTTT.

This clonotype has more than one count but fewer than ten. The genes are TRBV6-2 or TRBV6-3 and TRBJ2-1, with 7 nucleotides matching TRBD1. The junction had 14 bases not matched to a gene; V was cut back by 3 bases and J by 3 bases. CDR3 size: 18 residues. Per germline, CDR1 MNHEY and CDR2 SVGEGT. The CDR3: CASSYRRTRDSGYNEQFF. The CDR3 nucleotides are TGTGCCAGCAGTTATAGGAGAACACGGGACAGTGGCTACAATGAGCAGTTCTTC.

This clonotype appeared a few times. The V gene is TRBV28, the J gene TRBJ2-7; 7 nucleotides match TRBD1. The CDR3 extends over 15 amino acids. CDR1 is MDHEN and CDR2 is SYDVKM in the germline V gene. J was trimmed by 1 base and V by 6 bases; bases with no gene match: 9. In DNA, the CDR3 is TGTGCCAGCAGCGATGGGACAGCTTCGTCCTACGAGCAGTACGTC. Translated, it gives CASSDGTASSYEQYV.

CDR3 protein: CASSYSLGDEAFF. CDR3 nucleotides: TGTGCCAGCAGTTACTCGCTGGGGGATGAAGCTTTCTTT. The chain joins TRBV6-6 to TRBJ1-1; possible D gene TRBD1, 5 bases. CDR3 length equals 13 residues. V shed 0 bases and J shed 7 bases, with 9 bases lying between them. Germline CDR1 and CDR2: MNHNY and SVGAGI (reference sequence).

This sequence joins TRBV7-6 and TRBJ2-2, with TRBD1 matching over 9 bases. Germline V gives CDR1 SGHVS, CDR2 FNYEAQ. The CDR3 extends over 17 amino acids. V was pared by 5 bases and J by 3 bases, with 10 bases of the junction left unmatched. The CDR3 bases are TGTGCCAGCAGCCTTCCACGGGACAGGGAGGACACCGGGGAGCTGTTTTTT. Translated: CASSLPRDREDTGELFF. Full variable domain (rest looked up from reference TRBV7-6 and TRBJ2-2): GAGVSQSPRYKVTKRGQDVALRCDPISGHVSLYWYRQALGQGPEFLTYFNYEAQQDKSGLPNDRFSAERPEGSISTLTIQRTEQRDSAMYRCASSLPRDREDTGELFFGEGSRLTVL.

This clonotype was found a few times. The chain employs TRBV7-8 and TRBJ1-2; D perhaps matches TRBD1 (6 bases). The V gene's germline CDR1 is SGHVS and CDR2 FQNEAQ. V was pared by 2 bases and J by 6 bases, with 13 bases between. The CDR3 runs 14 residues. CDR3 in amino acids: CASSLNTGRDGYTF. CDR3 DNA sequence: TGTGCCAGCAGCTTAAACACAGGGAGGGATGGCTACACCTTC.

The chain employs TRBV15 and TRBJ2-4; no firm D call. Germline assignment: CDR1 LNHNV and CDR2 YYDKDF (reference sequence). V lost 7 bases, J lost 0 bases, and 10 bases lay in between. This CDR3 is built from 14 residues. The CDR3 region is CATKANLAKNIQYF. The CDR3 DNA reads TGTGCCACCAAGGCTAACCTAGCCAAAAACATTCAGTACTTC.

This clonotype was found a few times. The chain couples TRBV6-6 to TRBJ2-5, with unresolved D. The CDR3 is 16 amino acids. Germline V gene lookup returns CDR1 MNHNY and CDR2 SVGAGI (reference sequence). Trimming stripped 7 bases from V and 0 bases from J, with 18 bases between. CDR3 DNA: TGTGCCAGCAAATCGAGGCTAGGAGATTACCAAGAGACCCAGTACTTC. Its translation: CASKSRLGDYQETQYF.

This clonotype was detected only a few times. This CDR3 is CASTGGKNEQFF. In DNA, the CDR3 is TGTGCCAGCACGGGGGGTAAGAATGAGCAGTTCTTC. The rearrangement links TRBV11-2 to TRBJ2-1; 7 bases map to TRBD2. V was clipped by 7 bases and J by 7 bases; unmatched bases: 4. The length of the CDR3 is 12 residues. Germline-derived CDR1 and CDR2 are SGHAT and FQNNGV.

This clonotype was seen a few times. J is TRBJ2-7 and V is TRBV20-1, with D possibly being TRBD1 or TRBD2 (5 bases each). Germline CDR1 DFQATT, CDR2 SNEGSKA (reference sequence). The CDR3 extends over 13 amino acids. The V end was cut by 3 bases, the J end by 0 bases, with 9 bases between. The CDR3, as DNA: TGCAGTGCTAGGGGGGATCTCTCCTACGAGCAGTACTTC. Its protein is CSARGDLSYEQYF.

This clonotype came up a few times. This chain connects TRBV6-5 to TRBJ1-2; 9 bases map to TRBD1. Trimming took 0 bases from V and 1 from J; bases not matched to a gene: 3. CDR1 is MNHEY and CDR2 is SVGAGI in the germline V gene. The CDR3 is 16 amino acids. The CDR3 spells CASSYSGQGVNYGYTF. CDR3 sequence (DNA): TGTGCCAGCAGTTACTCGGGACAGGGAGTTAACTATGGCTACACCTTC.

V is TRBV2 and J is TRBJ2-7, with D possibly being TRBD1 (6 bases). Deletions cut 8 bases from V and 2 bases from J, with 16 bases between. The CDR3 covers 14 residues. CDR1 is SNHLY and CDR2 is FYNNEI in the germline V gene. The DNA for the CDR3 is TGTGCCAGCGAGGGGACAACCGGGACCTACGAGCAGTACTTC. Encoded protein: CASEGTTGTYEQYF.

The chain uses TRBV14 and TRBJ1-2; D gene uncertain. CDR3 length: 17 residues. Per germline, CDR1 SGHDN and CDR2 FVKESK. Trimming removed 0 bases at V and 5 bases at J, with 19 bases between. CDR3 residues: CASSQETTGSPYYGYTF. The DNA for the CDR3 is TGTGCCAGCAGCCAAGAAACAACGGGCAGCCCCTATTATGGCTACACCTTC.

This clonotype was picked up many times. The chain carries TRBV13 and TRBJ1-5; no firm D call. The CDR3 is 19 residues long. V was shortened by 1 base and J by 6 bases, with 25 bases between the two germline ends. Germline V lookup: CDR1 PRHDT, CDR2 FYEKMQ (reference sequence). CDR3 DNA sequence: TGTGCCAGCAGCTTAGTGGAATTTGTGTGGGGATTAGTCGCTCAGCCCCAGCATTTT. It yields the protein CASSLVEFVWGLVAQPQHF.

The chain links TRBV10-2 to TRBJ1-4; 8 nucleotides line up with TRBD1. V shed 4 bases and J 4 bases; nucleotides not matched to a gene: 2. The CDR3 is 14 residues long. In germline, CDR1 is WSHSY, CDR2 SAAADI. The CDR3 here is CASSGDRGNEKLFF. The DNA of the CDR3 is TGCGCCAGCAGTGGTGACAGGGGTAATGAAAAACTGTTTTTT.

A few counts support this clonotype. This sequence joins TRBV7-9 and TRBJ2-7, with 9 bases aligning to TRBD1. The germline V gene has CDR1 SEHNR and CDR2 FQNEAQ (reference sequence). Trimming removed 5 bases from V and 6 bases from J; junction bases left unmatched: 2. CDR3 length: 12 amino acids. CDR3 in amino acids: CASSGQGTEQYF. For the CDR3, the DNA is TGTGCCAGCAGCGGACAGGGGACCGAGCAGTACTTC.

This clonotype showed up just a few times. The gene calls are TRBV5-6 and TRBJ2-7; a possible D gene is TRBD1 (6 bases). This CDR3 spans 13 amino acids. Trimming removed 4 bases from V and 1 base from J, with 9 bases in between. The germline V gene encodes CDR1 SGHDT and CDR2 YYEEEE. The CDR3 DNA reads TGTGCCAGCAGCCACAGGGCGTCCTACGAGCAGTACGTC. Translating it yields CASSHRASYEQYV.

The gene calls are TRBV6-5 and TRBJ2-1; unclear D gene. Germline V gene data show CDR1 as MNHEY and CDR2 as SVGAGI. The CDR3 runs to 10 residues. V was trimmed by 10 bases and J by 10 bases, leaving 11 bases between them. DNA for the CDR3: TGTGCCACCTCGTACCCCGAGCAGTTCTTC. It translates to CATSYPEQFF.

The chain recombines TRBV4-2 with TRBJ1-5; D ambiguous. CDR1 and CDR2 (germline): LGHNA, YNFKEQ. This CDR3 spans 14 amino acids. V was pared by 4 bases and J by 4 bases, with 11 bases between. As DNA, the CDR3 is TGTGCCAGCAGCCCCGGGAGGGAAAATCAGCCCCAGCATTTT. Translated, it gives CASSPGRENQPQHF.

The J gene is TRBJ1-2, the V gene TRBV19; TRBD1 matches 7 bases. The V gene end was trimmed by 5 bases and the J gene end by 1 base; junction bases not matched to a gene: 7. From germline, CDR1 is LNHDA and CDR2 SQIVND (reference sequence). The CDR3 loop spans 15 amino acids. CDR3 loop: CASSPAAGGNYGYTF. CDR3 nucleotide sequence: TGTGCCAGTAGTCCAGCAGCAGGGGGTAACTATGGCTACACCTTC.

CDR3 residues: CASSSPGIRSTEAFF. The CDR3 nucleotides are TGTGCCAGTAGTAGCCCGGGGATCAGAAGCACTGAAGCTTTCTTT. The chain recombines TRBV19 with TRBJ1-1; D ambiguous. This CDR3 contains 15 residues. The V and J ends lost 4 bases and 4 bases respectively, with 16 bases between them. Germline assignment: CDR1 LNHDA and CDR2 SQIVND (reference sequence).

The chain links TRBV7-9 to TRBJ2-1; D possibly corresponds to TRBD1 (6 bases). The germline V gene encodes CDR1 SEHNR and CDR2 FQNEAQ (reference sequence). The CDR3 extends over 16 amino acids. Trimming removed 5 bases from V and 0 bases from J, with 14 bases in between. CDR3 region: CASSPDRTSSYNEQFF. CDR3 nucleotides: TGTGCCAGCAGCCCCGACAGGACGAGCTCCTACAATGAGCAGTTCTTC.

This clonotype turned up a few times. J is TRBJ1-2 and V is TRBV5-1; 8 bases align to TRBD1. Losses at the gene ends were 0 bases for V and 6 bases for J; bases not matched to a gene: 4. CDR1 is SGHRS and CDR2 is YFSETQ in the germline V gene. The CDR3 totals 14 residues. The CDR3 nucleotides are TGCGCCAGCAGCTTGGGACAGGGGCCAAATGGCTACACCTTC. This translates into CASSLGQGPNGYTF.

This clonotype turned up a few times. This chain connects TRBV3-1 to TRBJ2-3; no clear D gene. The V and J ends lost 4 bases and 2 bases respectively, with 19 bases between them. CDR1 is LGHDT and CDR2 is YNNKEL in the germline V gene (reference sequence). This CDR3 comprises 17 residues. The CDR3 bases are TGTGCCAGCAGCCCCTTTCCCGGGCCACCAGACACAGATACGCAGTATTTT. This translates into CASSPFPGPPDTDTQYF.

This clonotype was observed a few times. V usage is TRBV6-8 and J usage is TRBJ1-1; possibly TRBD1 for D (5 bases). V was clipped by 5 bases and J by 0 bases, with 16 bases between them. This CDR3 region has 16 residues. Germline CDR1 is MNHGY and CDR2 is SAAAGT. This CDR3 reads CASSHSRDGLNTEAFF. The CDR3 nucleotides are TGTGCCAGCAGTCATTCCAGGGACGGATTGAACACTGAAGCTTTCTTT.